The TCR beta chain under discussion was sequenced for a study of vaccination and CD4 T cells after COVID-19. Across the study: Everyone enrolled got two doses of BNT162b2 or mRNA-1273 vaccine. Overlapping peptides covering the spike proteins of SARS-CoV-2, HCoV-NL63, HCoV-OC43 and HCoV-229E were added to stimulate cells.

Specified treatment: roughly 11-day PBMC culture with coronavirus spike peptide pools or control peptides (ViraFEST assay). This clonotype has only one observation. No antigen is known for it. The Oncomine TCR Beta short-read assay was applied to DNA of cultured CD4+ T cells. TCRdb re-called the PCR reads with MiXCR, one entry per CDR3 protein. This sample has around 10,000 distinct CDR3 sequences, with under 70% found just once. Germline CDR1 SNHLY, CDR2 FYNNEI. There are 17 residues in the CDR3. The junction had 13 bases not matched to a gene; V was cut back by 6 bases and J by 4 bases. The chain couples TRBV2 to TRBJ2-1; TRBD1 matches at 9 bases. The receptor was isolated from a human donor who had recovered from COVID-19. What was sequenced was CD4+ T cells from blood, cultured in vitro. CDR3 in DNA: TGTGCCAGCAGGGTAGCCGGGACAGGGAATTTGTACAATGAGCAGTTCTTC. It is translated as CASRVAGTGNLYNEQFF.